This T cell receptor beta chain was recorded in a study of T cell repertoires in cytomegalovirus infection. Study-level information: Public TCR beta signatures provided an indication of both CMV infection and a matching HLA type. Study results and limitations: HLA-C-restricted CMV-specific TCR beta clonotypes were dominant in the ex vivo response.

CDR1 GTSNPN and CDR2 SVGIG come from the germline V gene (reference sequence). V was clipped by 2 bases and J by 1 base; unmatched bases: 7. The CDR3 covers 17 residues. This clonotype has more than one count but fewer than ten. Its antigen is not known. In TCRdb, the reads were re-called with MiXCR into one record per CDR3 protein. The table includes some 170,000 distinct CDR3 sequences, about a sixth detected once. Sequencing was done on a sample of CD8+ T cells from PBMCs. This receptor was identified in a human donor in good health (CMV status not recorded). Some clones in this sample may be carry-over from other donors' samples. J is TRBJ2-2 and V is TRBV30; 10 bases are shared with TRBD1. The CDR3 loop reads CAWSRDRGMVNTGELFF. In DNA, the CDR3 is TGTGCCTGGAGTAGGGACAGGGGTATGGTGAACACCGGGGAGCTGTTTTTT.